The 24 T cell receptor beta chains given below trace back to one sample, sequenced in a study of identical twins. TCRdb reanalysed the 5' RACE reads using MiXCR and keeps one entry per CDR3 protein. The table has 270,000 or so distinct CDR3 sequences, about 8% seen once. The sample was also reused in another study, on yellow fever vaccine responses in identical twins.

The material sequenced was CD8+ T cells sorted from blood. These receptors were obtained from a woman under 30 in good health.

This chain uses TRBV25-1 with TRBJ2-4; possible D gene TRBD1, 6 bases. The length of the CDR3 is 14 residues. The ends were cut back, 6 bases at V and 7 bases at J, with 16 bases in the middle. CDR1 and CDR2 (germline): MGHDK, SYGVNS. CDR3 nucleotides: TGTGCCAGCAGCTCCCGGGACAAGGGTAACATTCAGTACTTC. Protein sequence: CASSSRDKGNIQYF.

The sample holds many counts of this clonotype. This chain's CDR3 is CASSIYGLAGGEQFF. CDR3 nucleotides: TGTGCCAGCAGCATATACGGACTAGCGGGAGGCGAGCAGTTCTTC. The chain recombines TRBV7-2 with TRBJ2-1; TRBD2 aligns across 14 bases. With V trimmed by 5 bases and J by 10 bases, 7 bases remained unmatched. The CDR3 runs to 15 residues. In germline, CDR1 is SGHTA, CDR2 FQGNSA.

This clonotype came up a few times. The chain uses TRBV20-1 and TRBJ2-7; TRBD1 aligns across 7 bases. The CDR3 length is 15 residues. The germline CDR1 and CDR2 sequences are DFQATT and SNEGSKA (reference sequence). Germline trimming cut 0 bases from V and 9 bases from J; bases unmatched to any gene: 14. The CDR3 protein is CSARDMGTEVLWQYF. CDR3 in DNA: TGCAGTGCTAGAGATATGGGGACAGAAGTGTTATGGCAGTACTTC.

The J gene is TRBJ2-7, the V gene TRBV5-6; D not resolved. The CDR3 spans 14 residues. Deletions cut 2 bases from V and 0 bases from J, with 9 bases between. Germline lookup yields CDR1 SGHDT and CDR2 YYEEEE. CDR3 in DNA: TGTGCCAGCAGCTTCAGACAAAGCTCCTACGAGCAGTACTTC. As protein: CASSFRQSSYEQYF.

The CDR3 DNA reads TGTGCCAGCAGCTGGGGGAGAATCAATGAGCAGTTCTTC. This encodes CASSWGRINEQFF. The chain couples TRBV5-6 to TRBJ2-1; D may match TRBD1 or TRBD2 (5 bases each). Trimming shortened V by 3 bases and J by 6 bases, and 10 bases separated the two germline ends. CDR1 SGHDT and CDR2 YYEEEE come from the germline V gene. The CDR3 consists of 13 residues. Full variable domain (rest looked up from reference TRBV5-6 and TRBJ2-1): DAGVTQSPTHLIKTRGQQVTLRCSPKSGHDTVSWYQQALGQGPQFIFQYYEEEERQRGNFPDRFSGHQFPNYSSELNVNALLLGDSALYLCASSWGRINEQFFGPGTRLTVL.

The gene calls are TRBV29-1 and TRBJ2-1, with 8 bases lining up with TRBD1. Germline CDR1 is SQVTM and CDR2 is ANQGSEA. Germline trimming cut 0 bases from V and 4 bases from J; bases unmatched to any gene: 14. This CDR3 contains 18 residues. The CDR3 sequence: CSVEDRRLGRDRYNEQFF. The CDR3 DNA reads as TGCAGCGTTGAAGATCGGCGTTTGGGCCGGGACAGGTACAATGAGCAGTTCTTC.

This clonotype came up a few times. V usage is TRBV4-1 and J usage is TRBJ2-3, with TRBD1 identical over 7 bases. Germline V lookup: CDR1 MGHRA, CDR2 YSYEKL. V lost 4 bases, J lost 3 bases, and 10 bases stayed unmatched. The length of the CDR3 is 16 residues. CDR3 protein: CASSPITGVWTDTQYF. The CDR3 DNA reads TGCGCCAGCAGCCCCATAACAGGGGTTTGGACAGATACGCAGTATTTT.

This clonotype was recorded a few times. V is TRBV29-1 and J is TRBJ2-1; possibly TRBD2 for D (5 bases). The CDR3 runs to 16 residues. Trimming stripped 0 bases from V and 7 bases from J, with 19 bases between. Germline V gene sequence: CDR1 SQVTM, CDR2 ANQGSEA. CDR3 sequence reads: CSVEESGIQGGNEQFF. CDR3 in DNA: TGCAGCGTTGAAGAGTCCGGGATCCAAGGCGGGAATGAGCAGTTCTTC.

This clonotype has just a few counts. The CDR3 nucleotides read TGTGCCAGCAGCTCTCGACAGTCCTACGAGCAGTACTTC. It translates to CASSSRQSYEQYF. The chain recombines TRBV7-9 with TRBJ2-7, with TRBD1 as a possible D gene (5 bases). V dropped 4 bases and J dropped 1 base, with 8 bases sitting between them. From germline, CDR1 is SEHNR and CDR2 FQNEAQ (reference sequence). The CDR3 has 13 residues. The full variable domain, completed using reference TRBV7-9 and TRBJ2-7, is DTGVSQNPRHKITKRGQNVTFRCDPISEHNRLYWYRQTLGQGPEFLTYFQNEAQLEKSRLLSDRFSAERPKGSFSTLEIQRTEQGDSAMYLCASSSRQSYEQYFGPGTRLTVT.

This clonotype appeared a few times. Written as DNA, the CDR3 is TGTGCCAGCAGCCCCGAGGACAGGGATGGCTACACCTTC. Translating gives CASSPEDRDGYTF. This chain joins TRBV7-9 and TRBJ1-2; 8 nucleotides agree with TRBD1. The trim removed 5 bases at V and 6 bases at J, leaving 5 bases unmatched. CDR3 length: 13 amino acids. Germline values: CDR1 SEHNR, CDR2 FQNEAQ (reference sequence). The entire variable domain, with the rest obtained from reference TRBV7-9 and TRBJ1-2, is as follows: DTGVSQNPRHKITKRGQNVTFRCDPISEHNRLYWYRQTLGQGPEFLTYFQNEAQLEKSRLLSDRFSAERPKGSFSTLEIQRTEQGDSAMYLCASSPEDRDGYTFGSGTRLTVV.

The chain links TRBV27 to TRBJ2-7; perhaps TRBD1 as D (6 bases). The CDR3 runs to 14 residues. V was clipped by 3 bases and J by 6 bases, with 15 bases between them. CDR1 is MNHEY, CDR2 SMNVEV, per germline (reference sequence). The CDR3 is CASSFSDRLTEQYF. The CDR3 nucleotides are TGTGCCAGCAGTTTTAGTGACAGGCTGACCGAGCAGTACTTC.

This clonotype was seen many times. V usage is TRBV7-6 and J usage is TRBJ2-1, with TRBD2 identical over 8 bases. V lost 2 bases to trimming and J lost 5 bases; unmatched junction nucleotides: 2. The CDR3 has 14 amino acids. CDR1 and CDR2 (germline): SGHVS, FNYEAQ. The CDR3: CASSLLAGHNEQFF. The CDR3 bases are TGTGCCAGCAGCTTACTAGCGGGTCACAATGAGCAGTTCTTC.

The genes are TRBV7-2 and TRBJ2-7; tentative D call: TRBD1 (5 bases). The CDR3 covers 15 residues. V was clipped by 2 bases and J by 9 bases, with 20 bases between them. From germline, CDR1 is SGHTA and CDR2 FQGNSA. The CDR3 sequence is CASSLQWAGQSGQYF. In nucleotides, the CDR3 is TGTGCCAGCAGCTTACAGTGGGCAGGGCAATCGGGGCAGTACTTC.

The rearrangement uses TRBV10-3 and TRBJ2-7; tentatively, D is TRBD1 (5 bases). V lost 8 bases and J 6 bases, leaving 11 bases between the germline ends. The CDR3 runs to 11 residues. Germline values: CDR1 ENHRY, CDR2 SYGVKD. Written as DNA, the CDR3 is TGTGCCATCGGGGCAAATGGCGAGCAGTACTTC. Translated, it gives CAIGANGEQYF.

The sample holds many counts of this clonotype. The gene calls are TRBV27 and TRBJ2-3; D ambiguous. This CDR3 region has 13 residues. Germline V gives CDR1 MNHEY, CDR2 SMNVEV (reference sequence). The V end was cut by 6 bases, the J end by 7 bases, with 14 bases between. The CDR3 DNA follows: TGTGCCAGCAGAAGAAAGGGCCAATATACGCAGTATTTT. Its translation: CASRRKGQYTQYF.

The CDR3 loop is CASKGQTYEQYF. The CDR3, as DNA: TGTGCCAGCAAGGGACAGACCTACGAGCAGTACTTC. V is TRBV2 and J is TRBJ2-7; TRBD1 aligns across 7 bases. This CDR3 has 12 residues. Germline CDR1 reads SNHLY; CDR2 reads FYNNEI. Trimming at V came to 7 bases and at J to 2 bases, leaving 2 bases not matched to a gene.

The V gene is TRBV28, the J gene TRBJ2-2; TRBD1 is a possible D gene (6 bases). The CDR3 loop spans 15 amino acids. Germline V gene lookup returns CDR1 MDHEN and CDR2 SYDVKM. Trimming took off 6 bases at V and 1 base at J, with 12 bases between the two ends. The CDR3 DNA reads TGTGCCAGCAGCCCGCTGACAGGGAACACCGGGGAGCTGTTTTTT. Protein product: CASSPLTGNTGELFF.

This chain links TRBV11-2 with TRBJ2-6, with a tentative D call TRBD1 (5 bases). The CDR3 is 21 residues long. The germline gives CDR1 SGHAT, CDR2 FQNNGV. V dropped 0 bases and J dropped 0 bases, with 21 bases sitting between them. The CDR3 nucleotides are TGTGCCAGCAGCTTAGAGCCTTTTGTGAGCAGGGCCAACTCTGGGGCCAACGTCCTGACTTTC. Its translation: CASSLEPFVSRANSGANVLTF.

The chain employs TRBV20-1 and TRBJ2-7; D perhaps matches TRBD2 (6 bases). CDR1 and CDR2 (germline): DFQATT, SNEGSKA (reference sequence). The ends were cut back, 1 base at V and 2 bases at J, with 12 bases in the middle. The CDR3 runs 14 residues. CDR3 sequence (DNA): TGCAGTGCTAGAGGAGAGCTAGCGCCCTACGAGCAGTACTTC. This sequence encodes CSARGELAPYEQYF.

This clonotype was detected many times. This chain joins TRBV24-1 and TRBJ2-2, with 9 bases matching TRBD1. This CDR3 is 15 amino acids long. Germline loops: CDR1 KGHDR, CDR2 SFDVKD. V lost 7 bases and J lost 7; bases outside the gene matches: 9. The CDR3 protein is CATRAAGTGLGELFF. CDR3 DNA: TGTGCCACCAGAGCCGCCGGGACAGGGCTCGGGGAGCTGTTTTTT.

This clonotype was recorded at least ten times. The chain carries TRBV12-3 or TRBV12-4 and TRBJ2-5; D gene unclear. V lost 6 bases to trimming and J lost 7 bases, with 9 bases between them. The length of the CDR3 is 11 residues. CDR3 bases: TGTGCCAGCAGCCCAGGTGGGACCCAGTACTTC. Protein: CASSPGGTQYF.

This clonotype was observed a few times. The chain is built from TRBV27 and TRBJ2-7; 8 positions match TRBD2. The CDR3 contains 16 residues. Germline V gene lookup returns CDR1 MNHEY and CDR2 SMNVEV (reference sequence). Trimming removed 2 bases from V and 7 bases from J; junction bases left unmatched: 13. CDR3 region: CASSLPGGVRMGEQYF. Written as DNA, the CDR3 is TGTGCCAGCAGTTTACCCGGGGGGGTAAGGATGGGAGAGCAGTACTTC.

This clonotype was picked up many times. The chain recombines TRBV12-3 or TRBV12-4 with TRBJ2-1; tentative D call: TRBD2 (7 bases). V was pared by 1 base and J by 2 bases, with 9 bases between. The CDR3 length is 15 residues. The CDR3 reads CASSLGEGAYNEQFF. The CDR3 coding sequence is TGTGCCAGCAGTTTAGGGGAGGGGGCCTACAATGAGCAGTTCTTC.

There are many counts of this clonotype. The chain carries TRBV10-3 and TRBJ2-5; TRBD2 matches at 11 bases. Losses at the gene ends were 2 bases for V and 3 bases for J; bases not matched to a gene: 5. CDR1 is ENHRY and CDR2 is SYGVKD in the germline V gene. The CDR3 spans 16 residues. In DNA form, the CDR3 reads TGTGCCATCAGTGAGACTAGCGGGGGCAGGGAAGAGACCCAGTACTTC. It encodes CAISETSGGREETQYF.